Each of the 3 T cell receptor beta chains below was sequenced from the same sample in a study of T cells in Graves' hyperthyroidism and ophthalmopathy. It was RNA transcripts that yielded the amplified TCR beta CDR3 regions. The HTBI primer set drove a first-round RT-PCR of the TCR CDR3. TCRdb called the multiplex PCR reads again in MiXCR, with one record for every CDR3 protein. The sample contains 300,000 to 500,000 distinct CDR3 sequences, under 15% of which appear only once. The sequencing sample was made of blood. These receptors were obtained from a woman between 25 and 40 years old with Graves' hyperthyroidism.

The CDR3 region has the DNA TGTGCCAGCAGGACAGGGGGCTCGGACTATGGCTACACCTTC. Its protein is CASRTGGSDYGYTF. The chain has TRBV28 and TRBJ1-2, with TRBD1 matching over 10 bases. Germline loops: CDR1 MDHEN, CDR2 SYDVKM. V was clipped by 6 bases and J by 3 bases; unmatched bases: 4. The length of the CDR3 is 14 residues.

This clonotype was counted ten times or more. The J gene is TRBJ2-1, the V gene TRBV24-1; D is uncertain. Deletions cut 0 bases from V and 10 bases from J, with 6 bases between. Germline values: CDR1 KGHDR, CDR2 SFDVKD. The CDR3 has 12 amino acids. CDR3 bases: TGTGCCACCAGTGATTTGAACCGCGAGCAGTTCTTC. Its protein product is CATSDLNREQFF.

Points on this clonotype: A clone one base away is much larger, so this may be a read error. It is likely a read error, because the conserved phenylalanine at the end of the CDR3 is missing. The chain carries TRBV11-1 and TRBJ2-3, with D perhaps matching TRBD1 (6 bases). This CDR3 spans 16 amino acids. V was trimmed by 5 bases and J by 0 bases, leaving 15 bases between them. From germline, CDR1 is SGHAT and CDR2 FQDESV (reference sequence). The CDR3 protein is CASSKDRPTSTDTQYS. The CDR3 DNA reads TGTGCCAGCAGCAAGGACAGACCTACTAGCACAGATACGCAGTATTCT.